This T cell receptor (beta chain) derives from a study of cytomegalovirus exposure and HLA in healthy donors (TCRdb year 2017). About the investigation overall: According to an earlier analysis of several hundred of the donors, about 170 million T cells yielded some 110 million unique TCR beta sequences and roughly 280 Gb of sequence data. In a later genetic analysis, genome-wide SNP genotypes for about 55% of the roughly 670 donors were used, and that subset was treated as a discovery cohort. The number of typed donors differed by locus: about 620-640 for A, B, C, DRB1 and DQB1; 500 to 550 for DQA1; some 610 for DPA1; and around 450 for DPB1. A handful of DR-DQ haplotypes were handled as single units for association and clustering because linkage in the cohort was strong. A later analysis re-examined previously published TCR beta repertoires from roughly 650 donors and added high-resolution HLA genotyping to investigate patterns of TCR occurrence. An early release that covered several hundred HLA-typed donors contained about 300 gigabases of sequencing data and approximately 85 million unique TCR sequences. The study combined high-throughput TCR immunosequencing, statistical association of individual TCRs with disease status, and machine learning to predict cytomegalovirus infection status. Among some 400 genotyped donors of the cohort, an average of roughly 230,000 unique TCR beta nucleotide sequences was sequenced per donor, of which about 18% were non-productive. Both class I and class II loci were covered by HLA typing, at four-digit resolution. In addition to the first cohort of approximately 670 subjects, a separate validation cohort of 120 different subjects was used. Using immunosequencing, the study profiled T cell repertoires from 640 or so subjects and related those repertoires to cytomegalovirus serostatus. The later analysis used no new phenotypic data to find candidate immune exposures, relying instead on TCR beta sequences and their occurrence across donors. Every discovery cohort repertoire had been produced on one sequencing platform. Among the approximately 400 genotyped donors, roughly 80% belonged to the genetic ancestry cluster associated with self-reported Caucasian donors. An earlier analysis of approximately 500 of the donors applied high-throughput TCR beta sequencing to assess whether each TCR beta V gene segment acted as functional or pseudogenic. Donor age, sex, ethnicity and CMV serostatus were compiled together with the repertoire data. The study aimed to test whether signatures of past pathogen exposure could be identified by cataloging public T cell receptors. The paper's findings and limits, for the study overall: The presence/absence analyses assumed that sequencing depth was roughly uniform across donors, and that assumption may not be true. In a later analysis, HLA-associated TCR beta chains were found to be more clonally expanded and to have lower generation probabilities than equally common non-associated chains. According to a later genetic analysis, donors in an Asian-associated ancestry cluster had fewer N-insertions in productive TCRs than the approximately 700-donor mean. The classifier was reported to diagnose cytomegalovirus status with high specificity and sensitivity in both the original and validation cohorts. In an earlier analysis of about 550 of the donors, most TCR beta V segments were observed in productive rearrangements about 90% or about 30% of the time, broadly matching IMGT annotations. A cluster of highly shared sequence variants was judged likely to be a technical artifact of the sequencing pipeline. The cohort was sequenced for TCR beta chains only, and without alpha or paired-chain data the features that could be detected were limited. According to the authors, the approach could potentially be generalized to other disease states and immunological phenotypes. Correlated functional status among segregating V segments might reflect linkage disequilibrium, but an unknown experimental factor could not be ruled out. Because HLA typing was missing for some donors at each locus, association tests included only the typed subset. Immune exposure information for the cohort was limited to CMV serostatus. A further reported finding was that TCR beta sequences accurately predicted the HLA-A and HLA-B alleles for most subjects in the first cohort. A few of the identified cytomegalovirus-associated TCR beta chains were confirmed in vitro to be specific for cytomegalovirus antigens. At a false discovery rate of 0.05, a later analysis linked 16,000 or so TCR beta sequences to specific HLA alleles. The study gave a list of under 200 TCR beta chains associated with cytomegalovirus. In a later genetic analysis, a missense DCLRE1C variant was associated with V-gene and J-gene trimming of TCR beta chains, and the association was replicated in an independent cohort. Assigning TCR associations to individual alleles was difficult when HLA alleles, especially DR and DQ, strongly co-occurred. The earlier analysis of 587 of the donors excluded approximately 15 rarely observed V segments, including chromosome 9 orphons, because counts were too low. In a later analysis, TCR association rates were found to vary across HLA loci, with the most associated TCRs seen for DRB1 alleles and the fewest for HLA-C alleles. According to a later analysis, parvovirus B19, influenza, CMV and Epstein-Barr virus appeared linked to several top co-occurrence clusters. Across donors, most TCR sequences were observed very rarely, whereas some public TCRs were present in many individuals. According to a later analysis, most CMV-associated TCR beta chains appeared to be HLA-restricted, and the HLA associations seemed to be driven largely by CMV exposure.

Concerning this clone: Its antigen target is currently unknown. No per-base quality is available; no much larger clone lies one base away.

The cohort was made up of roughly 670 healthy bone marrow donors. At the time of sampling, all cohort members were nominally healthy, though unrecorded immune exposures were likely present. The donor tested CMV seropositive, placing the donor among the 250 to 350 seropositive members of the cohort. A peripheral blood sample was provided by each donor, and peripheral blood mononuclear cells were used for TCR beta sequencing. Genomic DNA extraction from the blood cell samples was performed with the Qiagen DNeasy Blood Extraction Kit. The library was generated by the immunoSEQ multiplex PCR assay. The multiplex PCR relied on a mix of 60 forward primers for TCR Vbeta segments and 13 reverse primers for TCR Jbeta segments. Amplification of the CDR3 region of rearranged TCR beta genes was performed with a multiplex PCR assay on genomic DNA. The Illumina HiSeq System was used to sequence the amplified TCR beta libraries as 87-base-pair reads. The paper's data handling went like this. A later analysis counted tens of millions of unique TCR beta chains across the 500 to 850 repertoires, and roughly 9.9 million of these chains were shared by at least two donors. Raw reads were error-corrected and collapsed into unique sequences by a nearest-neighbor algorithm in which closely related sequences were merged to remove PCR and sequencing errors. CDR3 sequences were aligned to IMGT reference sequences to assign V, D and J gene segments. For a sequence to be retained, a match of at least six nucleotides was required to both a V gene segment and a J gene segment. Rearrangements were called productive when the CDR3 lacked stop codons and stayed in frame with V and J; all others were non-productive. CDR3 was defined by IMGT convention, running from the second conserved V-encoded cysteine to the conserved J-encoded phenylalanine. In an earlier analysis of more than 550 of the donors, sequences lacking an unambiguous match to a single V gene segment were excluded. In an earlier analysis of approximately 590 of the donors, a V segment was called functional when productive rearrangements were above 56.7%, and segregating when the standard deviation between donors exceeded 5%. A statistical classification framework was built to diagnose cytomegalovirus status from the catalog of TCR beta chain sequences. V and J gene assignment, in a later analysis, came from comparing TCR nucleotide sequences with IMGT/GENE-DB human TR gene sequences. A later analysis assigned CDR3 sequences and most-parsimonious VDJ recombination scenarios with the TCRdist pipeline. In a later analysis, every TCR beta chain was defined by the combination of its CDR3 amino acid sequence and its V-gene family, and reads without a unique V-gene family were dropped. As a way to deal with suspected cross-contamination and a sequencing artifact, a later analysis dropped under 600 nucleotide sequences that were highly shared and had low generation probability. In a later analysis, a clonal expansion index was calculated for each public chain from normalized within-repertoire ranks of inferred template counts. In a later analysis, generation probabilities were computed with a VDJ recombination model fitted to out-of-frame rearrangements, and the resulting probabilities were checked against IGoR. In a later analysis, TCR-TCR, TCR-HLA and TCR-CMV co-occurrence was scored with hypergeometric tests, and a repertoire-size bias correction was applied to TCR pairs. False discovery rates were estimated in a later analysis by permuting HLA or CMV assignments 20 times. In a later analysis, co-occurring TCRs were grouped using DBSCAN, and TCRdist sequence similarity was added for clustering within HLA-allele-positive subsets. Repertoires with fewer than 30,000 or more than 120,000 public chains, plus five repertoires with anomalous nucleotide sharing, were excluded from co-occurrence clustering. In its TCRdb copy, this immuneACCESS table keeps in-frame sequences only and misses some clones. Where compared with another copy, unresolved V genes explain less than half of these, and the others have no known cause. The DNA was the basis for D and trimming; V, J and clone size are from that table. The sample yields 120,000 or so clones; 75% to 85% were counted once. About 8.3% of the sample goes to the ten largest clones.

This clonotype was sampled from a woman in her 50s in good health and CMV-seropositive. Specimen: PBMCs.

The CDR3 loop reads CASSAVNTGNGYTF. The nucleotide sequence reads as follows: TGTGCCAGCAGCGCCGTCAATACAGGGAATGGCTACACCTTC. This chain is built from TRBV6-1 and TRBJ1-2; TRBD1 is a possible D gene, resting on 6 matching bases. As encoded in the germline V gene, CDR1 is MNHNS while CDR2 is SASEGT. The CDR3 numbers 14 residues from cysteine through phenylalanine. The read is trimmed to its CDR3 DNA, 42 bases read in frame from base 1. V is cut by 6 bases and J by 6 bases, and the space between the germline ends is 17 bases.